This TCR beta chain was obtained from a study of cytomegalovirus exposure and HLA in healthy donors (dated by TCRdb to the late 2010s). About the study as a whole: An earlier analysis of roughly 630 of the donors reported more than 250 Gb of sequence data and 100 million to 130 million unique TCR beta sequences from about 200 million T cells. Because of strong linkage in the cohort, roughly five DR-DQ haplotypes were treated as single units for association and clustering. On average, 235,054 unique TCR beta nucleotide sequences were sequenced per donor among several hundred genotyped donors of the cohort, with about 19% of those sequences being non-productive. The aim of the study was to test whether cataloging public T cell receptors could identify signatures of past pathogen exposure. Along with the roughly 710-subject first cohort, a separate validation cohort of over a hundred different subjects was used. Of the approximately 370 genotyped donors, less than 90% were placed in the genetic ancestry cluster associated with self-reported Caucasian donors. Typing coverage differed by locus: A, B, C, DRB1 and DQB1 were typed in roughly 620-630 donors, DQA1 in 522, DPA1 in around 600, and DPB1 in 472. To predict cytomegalovirus infection status, the study combined high-throughput TCR immunosequencing, statistical association of individual TCRs with disease status, and machine learning. Rather than using new phenotypic data, the later analysis identified candidate immune exposures from TCR beta sequences and from how often those sequences occurred across donors. Using immunosequencing, the study profiled T cell repertoires from 500 to 800 subjects and related those repertoires to cytomegalovirus serostatus. HLA typing covered class I and class II loci at four-digit resolution. A later analysis re-examined previously published TCR beta repertoires from 500 to 700 donors and added high-resolution HLA genotyping to investigate patterns of TCR occurrence. Around 320 gigabases of sequencing data and approximately 80 million unique TCR sequences were included in an early release covering about 620 HLA-typed donors. Donor age, sex, ethnicity and CMV serostatus were collected together with the repertoire data. All discovery cohort repertoires had been generated using a single sequencing platform. An earlier analysis of 500 to 650 of the donors applied high-throughput TCR beta sequencing to assess whether each TCR beta V gene segment acted as functional or pseudogenic. A later genetic analysis took genome-wide SNP genotypes for about 55% of the roughly 670 donors and used that subset as a discovery cohort.

Points the paper makes about the study in general: A total of 150 to 200 TCR beta chains were listed by the study as associated with cytomegalovirus. A further reported finding was that TCR beta sequences accurately predicted the HLA-A and HLA-B alleles for most subjects in the first cohort. When HLA alleles, especially DR and DQ, strongly co-occurred, attributing TCR associations to individual alleles was difficult. Approximately 16 rarely observed V segments, including chromosome 9 orphons, were excluded from the earlier analysis of a few hundred of the donors because counts were too low. The sequencing pipeline was judged likely to have produced a cluster of highly shared sequence variants as a technical artifact. Only TCR beta chains were sequenced in this cohort, and the absence of alpha or paired-chain data limited detectable features. According to a later genetic analysis, donors in an Asian-associated ancestry cluster had fewer N-insertions in productive TCRs than the roughly 660-donor mean. The only immune exposure information available for the cohort was CMV serostatus. In vitro tests confirmed that a few of the cytomegalovirus-associated TCR beta chains recognize cytomegalovirus antigens. Correlated functional status among segregating V segments might reflect linkage disequilibrium, but an unknown experimental factor could not be ruled out. The authors suggested that the approach could potentially be extended to other disease states and immunological phenotypes. While some public TCRs were present in many individuals, most TCR sequences turned up only very rarely across donors. Roughly uniform sequencing depth across donors was assumed in presence/absence analyses, although this assumption may not hold. Broadly in line with IMGT annotations, most TCR beta V segments showed up in productive rearrangements about 87% or about 30% of the time in an earlier analysis of about 500 of the donors. According to a later analysis, most CMV-associated TCR beta chains appeared to be HLA-restricted, and the HLA associations seemed to be driven largely by CMV exposure. In a later analysis, 16,951 TCR beta sequences were associated with specific HLA alleles at a false discovery rate of 0.05. Because HLA typing was missing for some donors at each locus, association tests included only the typed subset. Cytomegalovirus status was reported to be diagnosed by the classifier with high specificity and sensitivity in both the original and validation cohorts. A later analysis found that HLA-associated TCR beta chains were more clonally expanded and had lower generation probabilities than equally common non-associated chains. V-gene and J-gene trimming of TCR beta chains was associated with a missense DCLRE1C variant in a later genetic analysis, and the association was replicated in an independent cohort. A later analysis found that TCR association rates varied across HLA loci, with DRB1 alleles showing the most associated TCRs and HLA-C alleles the fewest. According to a later analysis, parvovirus B19, influenza, CMV and Epstein-Barr virus appeared linked to several top co-occurrence clusters.

The receptor library was made with the immunoSEQ multiplex PCR assay. For the multiplex PCR, a mixture combining 60 forward primers for TCR Vbeta segments and 13 reverse primers for TCR Jbeta segments was used. The CDR3 region of rearranged TCR beta genes was amplified from genomic DNA with a multiplex PCR assay. On the Illumina HiSeq System, the amplified TCR beta libraries were sequenced as 87-base-pair reads. The original pipeline was this. A later analysis counted some 80 million unique TCR beta chains across the approximately 700 repertoires, and about 10 million of these chains were shared by at least two donors. Raw reads were error-corrected and collapsed into unique sequences by a nearest-neighbor algorithm in which closely related sequences were merged to remove PCR and sequencing errors. CDR3 sequences were aligned to IMGT reference sequences to assign V, D and J gene segments. For a sequence to be retained, at least a six-nucleotide match to both a V gene segment and a J gene segment was required. A rearrangement counted as productive if the CDR3 had no stop codons and remained in frame with V and J, and every other rearrangement counted as non-productive. Following IMGT convention, CDR3 was defined as the stretch from the second conserved V-encoded cysteine up to the conserved J-encoded phenylalanine. The earlier analysis of 500 to 600 of the donors excluded sequences that lacked an unambiguous match to a single V gene segment. In an earlier analysis of a few hundred of the donors, a V segment was called functional when productive rearrangements were above 56.7%, and segregating when the standard deviation between donors exceeded 5%. A statistical classification framework was developed to diagnose cytomegalovirus status using the catalog of TCR beta chain sequences. V and J gene assignment, in a later analysis, came from comparing TCR nucleotide sequences with IMGT/GENE-DB human TR gene sequences. The TCRdist pipeline was used in a later analysis to assign CDR3 sequences and most-parsimonious VDJ recombination scenarios. A later analysis defined each TCR beta chain by its CDR3 amino acid sequence plus V-gene family, and excluded reads lacking a unique V-gene family. In a later analysis, approximately 590 highly shared, low-generation-probability nucleotide sequences were removed to address suspected cross-contamination and a sequencing artifact. For each public chain, a later analysis derived a clonal expansion index from normalized ranks of inferred template counts within each repertoire. In a later analysis, generation probabilities were computed using a VDJ recombination model fitted to out-of-frame rearrangements, and the results were checked against IGoR. Hypergeometric tests were used in a later analysis to score TCR-TCR, TCR-HLA and TCR-CMV co-occurrence, with a repertoire-size bias correction applied to the TCR pairs. To estimate false discovery rates, a later analysis permuted the HLA or CMV assignments 20 times. In a later analysis, co-occurring TCRs were grouped with DBSCAN, and TCRdist sequence similarity was added when clustering was performed within HLA-allele-positive subsets. Co-occurrence clustering excluded repertoires with fewer than 30,000 or more than 120,000 public chains, plus five with anomalous nucleotide sharing. TCRdb stores this immuneACCESS table with in-frame sequences only. Part of the clones is absent; in the studies checked, under half of the shortfall reflects unresolved V genes, and no reason is known for the rest. That table supplies the V and J calls and clone size; D and trimming were determined from the DNA. Counted in this sample were 150,000 to 200,000 clones; 60% to 80% of them appeared once. Of the sample, 4.9% falls within the top ten clones.

In total, roughly 670 healthy bone marrow donors made up the cohort. All cohort members were sampled while nominally healthy, although unrecorded immune exposures were likely present. The donor was CMV seronegative and was included in the group of around 320 seronegative cohort members. A peripheral blood sample was collected from each donor, and TCR beta sequencing was performed on peripheral blood mononuclear cells. Genomic DNA extraction from the blood cell samples was performed with the Qiagen DNeasy Blood Extraction Kit. Of note for this clone: Its antigen has not been determined. Base qualities were left out, and no much larger clone turns up one base away.

Sample: PBMCs. The receptor was derived from a male donor in good health and CMV-seronegative.

CDR3 protein: CASSLDLSSYNSPLHF. The DNA sequence is as follows: TGTGCCAGCAGCTTGGACTTGAGCTCCTATAATTCACCCCTCCACTTT. The chain employs TRBV5-4 and TRBJ1-6, with the D gene not clear enough to name. V lost 0 bases and J lost 0 bases; the stretch between them is 7 bases long. CDR1 and CDR2 are drawn from the germline V gene (reference sequence): SGHNT, YYREEE. Measured from the cysteine to the phenylalanine, the CDR3 is 16 residues long. The sequence is cut down to CDR3 DNA, 48 bases in frame from base 1.